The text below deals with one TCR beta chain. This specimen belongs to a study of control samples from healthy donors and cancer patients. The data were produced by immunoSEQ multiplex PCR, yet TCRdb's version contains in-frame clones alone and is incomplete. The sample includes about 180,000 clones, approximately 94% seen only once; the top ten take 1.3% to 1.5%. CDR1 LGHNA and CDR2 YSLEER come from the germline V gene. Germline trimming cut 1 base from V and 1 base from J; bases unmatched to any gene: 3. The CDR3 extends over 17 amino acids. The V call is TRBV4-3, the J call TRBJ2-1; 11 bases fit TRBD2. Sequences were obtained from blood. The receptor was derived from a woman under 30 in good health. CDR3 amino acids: CASSQGTSGPSYNEQFF. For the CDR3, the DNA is TGCGCCAGCAGCCAAGGGACTAGCGGGCCTTCCTACAATGAGCAGTTCTTC.